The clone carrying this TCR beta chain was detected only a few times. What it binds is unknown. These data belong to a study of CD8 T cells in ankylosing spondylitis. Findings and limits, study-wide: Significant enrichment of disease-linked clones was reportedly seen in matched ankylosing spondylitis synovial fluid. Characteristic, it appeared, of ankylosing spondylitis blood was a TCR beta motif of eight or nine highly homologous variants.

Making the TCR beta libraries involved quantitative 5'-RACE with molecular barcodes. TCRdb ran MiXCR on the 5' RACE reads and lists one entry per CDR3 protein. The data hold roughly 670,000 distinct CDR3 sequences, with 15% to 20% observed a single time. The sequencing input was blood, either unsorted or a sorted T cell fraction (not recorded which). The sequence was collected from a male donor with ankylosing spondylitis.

CDR3 DNA: TGCAGCGCCGCGTATTTGGGGGTGACCTACGAGCAGTACTTC. Translation gives CSAAYLGVTYEQYF. V usage is TRBV29-1 and J usage is TRBJ2-7; possibly TRBD1 or TRBD2 for D (5 bases each). Germline assignment: CDR1 SQVTM and CDR2 ANQGSEA. The CDR3 sequence is 14 residues long. Trimming removed 7 bases at V and 2 bases at J, with 18 bases between.